What follows are 17 T cell receptor beta chains derived from one specimen sequenced in a study of regulatory T cells in long-lasting Graves disease. This sample's time point: newly diagnosed GD, antithyroid drugs for less than 3 months. From RNA extracted from PBMCs, the TCR library was made. CDR3 regions were amplified by Arm-PCR using iRepertoire HTBI primers to build TCR beta libraries. TCRdb used MiXCR to reprocess the multiplex PCR reads, holding one entry per CDR3 protein. The sample lists more than 300,000 distinct CDR3 sequences, around 16% seen once, with around 20% in the top ten. These data also formed part of another study, on T cells in Graves' hyperthyroidism and ophthalmopathy.

This sample comprised peripheral blood mononuclear cells (PBMCs), obtained at new diagnosis, from a patient treated with antithyroid drugs. All receptors derive from a woman younger than 30 with Graves disease.

This clonotype was seen at least ten times. The chain uses TRBV28 and TRBJ2-3; 8 bases line up with TRBD2. CDR1 is MDHEN and CDR2 is SYDVKM in the germline V gene. The CDR3 consists of 15 residues. The V and J ends lost 8 bases and 4 bases, in that order; junction bases with no gene match: 11. CDR3 sequence: CASHGASGLADTQYF. For the CDR3, the DNA is TGTGCCAGCCATGGGGCTAGCGGGTTAGCAGATACGCAGTATTTT.

This clonotype was recorded at least ten times. The rearrangement uses TRBV2 and TRBJ2-7; D unresolved. Germline lookup yields CDR1 SNHLY and CDR2 FYNNEI. The V end was cut by 7 bases, the J end by 2 bases, with 9 bases between. The CDR3 consists of 12 residues. The CDR3 reads CASKVGAYEQYF. CDR3 in DNA: TGTGCCAGCAAGGTCGGAGCCTACGAGCAGTACTTC.

This clonotype was seen repeatedly, ten times or more. The V call is TRBV5-1, the J call TRBJ2-1, with 8 bases fitting TRBD1. The CDR3 contains 17 residues. J lost 1 base, V lost 3 bases, and 9 bases had no gene match. Looked up from germline, CDR1 is SGHRS and CDR2 is YFSETQ. CDR3 region: CASSSGQGSFSYNEQFF. In DNA form, the CDR3 reads TGCGCCAGCAGCTCCGGACAGGGCTCCTTTTCCTACAATGAGCAGTTCTTC.

Remarks on this clonotype: This may stem from a read error, because a much larger clone lies one nucleotide away. The genes are TRBV2 and TRBJ2-2; 8 positions agree with TRBD1. The germline CDR1 and CDR2 sequences are SNHLY and FYNNEI. The junction had 1 base not matched to a gene; V was cut back by 1 base and J by 6 bases. There are 14 residues in the CDR3. As DNA, the CDR3 is TGTGCCAGCAGTGAAGGGACAGGGTCCGGGGAGCTGTTTTTT. Translated, it gives CASSEGTGSGELFF.

This chain connects TRBV9 to TRBJ2-7; 15 nucleotides agree with TRBD2. Trimming took 4 bases from V and 3 from J; bases not matched to a gene: 17. Germline CDR1 is SGDLS and CDR2 is YYNGEE. The CDR3 has 20 residues. This CDR3 reads CASSPSRGLAGGWNNYEQYF. The CDR3 bases are TGTGCCAGCAGCCCAAGCCGGGGACTAGCGGGAGGCTGGAACAACTACGAGCAGTACTTC.

This clonotype was detected ten times or more. The V gene is TRBV20-1, the J gene TRBJ2-7, with a possible D match to TRBD2 (6 bases). Trimming cost V 1 base and J 7 bases, with 11 bases left between them. The germline CDR1 and CDR2 sequences are DFQATT and SNEGSKA (reference sequence). The CDR3 is 12 amino acids. In DNA, the CDR3 is TGCAGTGCTAGAGGGACTACCGGGGAGCAGTACTTC. It codes for CSARGTTGEQYF.

Ten or more counts support this clonotype. The chain joins TRBV28 to TRBJ1-2; the D gene is possibly TRBD1 (6 bases). CDR1 MDHEN and CDR2 SYDVKM come from the germline V gene. V was trimmed by 6 bases and J by 4 bases, leaving 15 bases between them. The CDR3 is 14 residues long. The CDR3 DNA reads TGTGCCAGCAGCTTGACCGGGGACACCTATGGCTACACCTTC. This sequence encodes CASSLTGDTYGYTF.

The V call is TRBV10-3, the J call TRBJ2-3; D assignment may be TRBD1 or TRBD2 (5 bases each). The length of the CDR3 is 12 residues. Germline-derived CDR1 and CDR2 are ENHRY and SYGVKD. V lost 11 bases and J 3 bases, leaving 12 bases between the germline ends. The CDR3 sequence is CAGTPVTDTQYF. The CDR3 bases are TGTGCCGGGACCCCCGTTACAGATACGCAGTATTTT.

A remark on this clonotype: A much larger clone is a single base away; this may be a read error. The chain recombines TRBV5-1 with TRBJ1-6; D is perhaps TRBD1 (5 bases). There are 15 residues in the CDR3. Germline values: CDR1 SGHRS, CDR2 YFSETQ. V shed 2 bases and J shed 5 bases, with 11 bases lying between them. The CDR3 reads CASSFAGPNNSPLHF. The CDR3 DNA is TGCGCCAGCAGCTTCGCGGGACCGAATAATTCACCCCTCCACTTT.

This clonotype was seen a handful of times. A much bigger clone sits one base away, suggesting this may be a read error. V gene TRBV30 combines with J gene TRBJ1-2; unclear D gene. CDR1 is GTSNPN, CDR2 SVGIG, per germline (reference sequence). The CDR3 consists of 12 residues. The CDR3 protein is CAWNVVGYGCTF. CDR3 nucleotide sequence: TGTGCCTGGAATGTTGTAGGATATGGCTGCACCTTC.

There are many counts of this clonotype. The genes are TRBV27 and TRBJ1-1; D not certain. This CDR3 comprises 12 residues. CDR1 is MNHEY, CDR2 SMNVEV, per germline (reference sequence). V lost 6 bases and J 6 bases, leaving 11 bases between the germline ends. CDR3 nucleotide sequence: TGTGCCAGCAGCGCCGGTGGGCCTGAAGCTTTCTTT. Translating it yields CASSAGGPEAFF.

This clonotype has a handful of counts. This chain links TRBV11-2 with TRBJ1-2; D is perhaps TRBD1 (5 bases). The CDR3 length is 14 residues. Germline V lookup: CDR1 SGHAT, CDR2 FQNNGV. The V and J ends lost 6 bases and 3 bases respectively, with 14 bases between them. Written as DNA, the CDR3 is TGTGCCAGCAGACCCTTGGGGACGGACTATGGCTACACCTTC. Translated: CASRPLGTDYGYTF.

The chain combines TRBV6-1 with TRBJ2-3; TRBD2 matches at 8 bases. V lost 5 bases, J lost 3 bases, and 13 bases stayed unmatched. The germline gives CDR1 MNHNS, CDR2 SASEGT. The CDR3 loop spans 17 amino acids. CDR3 bases: TGTGCCAGCAGTAATACTCTCGCGGGAGGCCTAACAGATACGCAGTATTTT. It yields the protein CASSNTLAGGLTDTQYF.

Ten or more counts support this clonotype. This chain uses TRBV11-2 with TRBJ2-3; 8 bases align to TRBD2. The CDR3 is 15 amino acids. Germline trimming cut 3 bases from V and 5 bases from J; bases unmatched to any gene: 7. Germline loops: CDR1 SGHAT, CDR2 FQNNGV. CDR3 sequence: CASSLFGRAGDTQYF. The CDR3 DNA is TGTGCCAGCAGCTTGTTCGGGAGGGCGGGAGATACGCAGTATTTT.

The chain is built from TRBV20-1 and TRBJ2-1, with TRBD2 matching 7 bases. The germline V gene has CDR1 DFQATT and CDR2 SNEGSKA (reference sequence). There are 15 residues in the CDR3. V was pared by 1 base and J by 5 bases, with 8 bases of the junction left unmatched. CDR3 sequence reads: CSARGSSGINNEQFF. The CDR3 bases are TGCAGTGCTAGAGGGTCTAGCGGCATCAACAATGAGCAGTTCTTC.

This clonotype was detected ten times or more. The chain joins TRBV12-3 or TRBV12-4 to TRBJ2-7; no clear D. V lost 7 bases and J 4 bases, leaving 8 bases between the germline ends. CDR3 size: 11 residues. CDR3 in DNA: TGTGCCAGCAATGGATTGTACGAGCAGTACTTC. Residues: CASNGLYEQYF.

This clonotype has a count of ten or more. The chain combines TRBV11-2 with TRBJ2-1, with D perhaps matching TRBD1 (6 bases). Germline assignment: CDR1 SGHAT and CDR2 FQNNGV. This CDR3 is 11 amino acids long. The ends were cut back, 4 bases at V and 10 bases at J, with 8 bases in the middle. The CDR3 coding sequence is TGTGCCAGCAGCTCCAGGGGAGAGCAGTTCTTC. The encoded protein is CASSSRGEQFF.